This entry features one T cell receptor beta chain sequence. The table came from immunoSEQ multiplex PCR; TCRdb's copy has only in-frame clones and leaves some out. The data show 85,000 to 100,000 clones, with around 90% seen just once and approximately 0.97% held by the top ten. The sample comes from a study of T cell changes during pregnancy in multiple sclerosis. The CDR3 contains 19 residues. V gave up 3 bases and J gave up 0 bases; unmatched junction bases: 8. Germline V gene data show CDR1 as SGDLS and CDR2 as YYNGEE. The J gene is TRBJ2-1, the V gene TRBV9, with 14 bases identical to TRBD2. This sequence was found in a female donor with multiple sclerosis, enrolled in a pregnancy study. The material sequenced was peripheral blood, taken before pregnancy. The CDR3 loop reads CASSASTSGRVGSYNEQFF. The CDR3 DNA is TGTGCCAGCAGCGCCTCGACTAGCGGGAGGGTGGGCTCCTACAATGAGCAGTTCTTC.